The sequence of this T cell receptor (beta chain) was determined in a study of blood T cell repertoires in COVID-19. Study-wide background: The origin of the acute and convalescent COVID-19 samples was the United States, Italy and Spain. Nucleic acid was either cDNA or gDNA, and it came from T cells, B-cell-depleted T cells, or PBMCs.

How the authors handled the data: Scientists estimated how many nucleated cells there were by amplifying reference gene primers. Profiled with immunoSEQ multiplex PCR; TCRdb holds only in-frame clones, not every one. The D gene and trimming were derived from the DNA, and the V and J assignments and clone size from that table. The sample shows about 180,000 clones, 70% to 90% of them seen only once. This clone was recorded once. This CDR3 is 12 amino acids long. The germline V gene encodes CDR1 SGHRS and CDR2 YFSETQ. V lost 4 bases, J lost 7 bases, and 11 bases lay in between. The receptor was isolated from a man in his 70s with active or convalescent COVID-19. Sequenced: peripheral blood. V and J are TRBV5-1 and TRBJ1-1; D might be TRBD1 (6 bases). The CDR3 sequence: CASSPEGGEAFF. The CDR3 DNA is TGCGCCAGCAGCCCAGAAGGGGGTGAAGCTTTCTTT.